What follows are 23 T cell receptor beta chains derived from one specimen sequenced in a study of OX40 agonist ivuxolimab in advanced cancers. Preparation of the library involved the immunoSEQ multiplex PCR assay. TCRdb retrieved this table from immuneACCESS and kept in-frame rearrangements only. Not all clones are present; in checked studies, unresolved V genes account for under half, and no reason is known for the remainder. The sample table records about 78,000 clones; 85% to 95% of these occur just once. The ten top clones hold 2.5% to 3.5% of the sample. The sample consisted of CD4+ or CD8+ T cells sorted from blood, taken in a trial of the OX40 agonist ivuxolimab. Every receptor here comes from an adult with an advanced solid tumor such as melanoma, head and neck, liver or kidney cancer.

This chain uses TRBV28 with TRBJ1-5; a weak D match, TRBD1 (5 bases). Trimming took off 4 bases at V and 5 bases at J, with 18 bases between the two ends. Per the germline V gene, CDR1 is MDHEN and CDR2 is SYDVKM. The CDR3 is 16 residues long. The CDR3 spells CASSSPGGASDQPQHF. DNA of the CDR3: TGTGCCAGCAGTTCCCCCGGGGGAGCCTCGGATCAGCCCCAGCATTTT.

The genes are TRBV2 and TRBJ2-1; TRBD2 aligns across 12 bases. Germline CDR1 SNHLY, CDR2 FYNNEI. CDR3 size: 16 residues. Germline trimming cut 3 bases from V and 5 bases from J; bases unmatched to any gene: 5. The CDR3 DNA sequence: TGTGCCAGCAGTGAGGACGGACTAGCGGGAAACAATGAGCAGTTCTTC. Translation: CASSEDGLAGNNEQFF.

The count of this clone is one. CDR3 sequence: CASSHANGLMGDTQYF. CDR3 DNA: TGTGCCAGCAGCCATGCTAATGGGCTTATGGGAGATACGCAGTATTTT. The rearrangement uses TRBV4-2 and TRBJ2-3; D gene uncertain. The CDR3 is 16 residues long. Germline V gene lookup returns CDR1 LGHNA and CDR2 YNFKEQ. Deletions cut 3 bases from V and 5 bases from J, with 18 bases between.

This clone was recorded only once. J is TRBJ1-5 and V is TRBV18; maybe TRBD1 (5 bases). V was cut by 4 bases and J by 2 bases, with 12 bases left in between. The CDR3 is 15 residues long. The germline CDR1 and CDR2 sequences are KGHSH and LQKENI. The CDR3 DNA reads TGTGCCAGCTCACGGGACCTGAACGGCAATCAGCCCCAGCATTTT. Encoded protein: CASSRDLNGNQPQHF.

The chain couples TRBV5-8 to TRBJ2-2; TRBD1 might be the D (5 bases). CDR3 length: 16 amino acids. The V end lost 5 bases, the J end lost 5 bases, and 19 bases lay between the germline ends. CDR1 is SGHTS and CDR2 is YDEGEE in the germline V gene. CDR3 bases: TGTGCCAGCAGAGCCACCCTCCAGGGTAATACCGGGGAGCTGTTTTTT. Its translation is CASRATLQGNTGELFF.

The chain combines TRBV30 with TRBJ2-5, with 10 bases that match TRBD2. After removal of 5 bases from V and 4 bases from J, the junction contained 13 bases not matched to a gene. Germline V CDR1 and CDR2: GTSNPN, SVGIG (reference sequence). The CDR3 loop spans 16 amino acids. CDR3 region: CAWDPSGGAAPETQYF. CDR3 DNA sequence: TGTGCCTGGGACCCCAGCGGGGGGGCGGCGCCAGAGACCCAGTACTTC.

J is TRBJ1-3 and V is TRBV5-6; D possibly corresponds to TRBD1 (5 bases). Germline V gene lookup returns CDR1 SGHDT and CDR2 YYEEEE. The CDR3 totals 15 residues. Trimming stripped 3 bases from V and 0 bases from J, with 10 bases between. CDR3 protein: CASSWGGVSGNTIYF. The DNA for the CDR3 is TGTGCCAGCAGCTGGGGGGGAGTCTCTGGAAACACCATATATTTT.

This clone was observed a single time. The V and J genes are TRBV7-2 and TRBJ1-2; the D is unclear. The V end was cut by 3 bases, the J end by 4 bases, with 6 bases between. The germline gives CDR1 SGHTA, CDR2 FQGNSA. The CDR3 runs 12 residues. CDR3 sequence: CASSFSTYGYTF. The CDR3 DNA is TGTGCCAGCAGCTTTTCGACCTATGGCTACACCTTC.

V is TRBV2 and J is TRBJ2-3; TRBD1 agrees at 7 bases. The CDR3 is 14 residues long. V lost 7 bases, J lost 0 bases, and 4 bases stayed unmatched. Germline CDR1 and CDR2: SNHLY and FYNNEI. For the CDR3, the DNA is TGTGCCAGCACAGGGGACAGAAGCACAGATACGCAGTATTTT. It encodes CASTGDRSTDTQYF.

This chain connects TRBV2 to TRBJ1-1; D ambiguous. V lost 7 bases and J lost 1, with 10 bases in between. The V gene's germline CDR1 is SNHLY and CDR2 FYNNEI. The CDR3 has 13 residues. For the CDR3, the DNA is TGTGCCAGCATCGGTATGTGGAACACTGAAGCTTTCTTT. Translated, it gives CASIGMWNTEAFF.

The chain is built from TRBV5-1 and TRBJ2-7, with 7 bases fitting TRBD2. J lost 3 bases, V lost 1 base, and 7 bases had no gene match. This CDR3 contains 15 residues. CDR1 is SGHRS, CDR2 YFSETQ, per germline. CDR3 bases: TGCGCCAGCAGCTTGCTTGGTGGGAGGGACTACGAGCAGTACTTC. Translated, it gives CASSLLGGRDYEQYF.

The chain links TRBV5-1 to TRBJ2-5, with D perhaps matching TRBD2 (6 bases). The CDR3 length is 14 residues. Germline lookup yields CDR1 SGHRS and CDR2 YFSETQ. With 0 bases removed from V and 1 base from J, the gap between germline ends came to 7 bases. This CDR3 is CASSLAGGQETQYF. The CDR3 DNA reads TGCGCCAGCAGCTTGGCCGGGGGCCAAGAGACCCAGTACTTC.

This chain links TRBV5-6 with TRBJ2-1; 10 bases agree with TRBD2. After removal of 3 bases from V and 4 bases from J, the junction contained 7 bases not matched to a gene. CDR1 and CDR2 (germline): SGHDT, YYEEEE. The CDR3 totals 16 residues. CDR3 protein: CASSSLAGEAYNEQFF. The CDR3 DNA sequence: TGTGCCAGCAGCTCCCTAGCGGGAGAGGCGTACAATGAGCAGTTCTTC.

The V call is TRBV18, the J call TRBJ2-7, with D perhaps matching TRBD1 (6 bases). V shed 3 bases and J shed 5 bases, with 8 bases lying between them. Germline lookup yields CDR1 KGHSH and CDR2 LQKENI. The CDR3 is made up of 12 amino acids. DNA of the CDR3: TGTGCCAGCTCACCCTCAGGGGACGAGCAGTACTTC. This sequence encodes CASSPSGDEQYF.

V usage is TRBV28 and J usage is TRBJ1-2, with D unresolved. The CDR3 is 15 amino acids. V was pared by 5 bases and J by 0 bases, with 13 bases between. Per germline, CDR1 MDHEN and CDR2 SYDVKM. The CDR3 reads CASSPRALANYGYTF. DNA for the CDR3: TGTGCCAGCAGTCCCCGAGCCCTAGCTAACTATGGCTACACCTTC.

The DNA for the CDR3 is TGTGCCGGGTTGTGGCTAGCGGGAGGTACCTACGAGCAGTACTTC. This codes for CAGLWLAGGTYEQYF. This chain links TRBV25-1 with TRBJ2-7, with 11 positions matching TRBD2. Trimming removed 11 bases from V and 2 bases from J; junction bases left unmatched: 11. The CDR3 runs to 15 residues. CDR1 is MGHDK and CDR2 is SYGVNS in the germline V gene.

The chain carries TRBV7-9 and TRBJ2-1, with TRBD2 matching 9 bases. Germline V lookup: CDR1 SEHNR, CDR2 FQNEAQ (reference sequence). V gave up 5 bases and J gave up 0 bases; unmatched junction bases: 8. The CDR3 runs to 17 residues. The CDR3 region is CASSTRLAVISYNEQFF. The CDR3 DNA reads TGTGCCAGCAGCACCCGACTAGCGGTAATCTCCTACAATGAGCAGTTCTTC.

In this sample, this clone turned up once. The V call is TRBV5-1, the J call TRBJ2-5; 10 nucleotides align to TRBD1. CDR1 is SGHRS and CDR2 is YFSETQ in the germline V gene. The CDR3 spans 20 residues. Trimming removed 4 bases from V and 5 bases from J; junction bases left unmatched: 23. The CDR3 spells CASSGPRGQGKIAGGETQYF. The DNA of the CDR3 is TGCGCCAGCAGCGGCCCCAGGGGACAGGGGAAGATAGCCGGAGGGGAGACCCAGTACTTC.

V and J are TRBV6-6 and TRBJ1-5, with D tentatively TRBD1 (5 bases). The CDR3 runs 13 residues. Germline lookup yields CDR1 MNHNY and CDR2 SVGAGI (reference sequence). Trimming removed 5 bases from V and 7 bases from J, with 12 bases in between. CDR3 bases: TGTGCCAGCAGTCCACAGGAGGGCCAGCCCCAGCATTTT. Residues: CASSPQEGQPQHF.

The V gene is TRBV5-4, the J gene TRBJ2-7, with a tentative D call TRBD1 (6 bases). Germline V gene lookup returns CDR1 SGHNT and CDR2 YYREEE (reference sequence). The CDR3 has 13 residues. The ends were cut back, 1 base at V and 5 bases at J, with 10 bases in the middle. The CDR3 coding sequence is TGTGCCAGCAGCTTGTTACAGGGCCACGAGCAGTACTTC. Its translation is CASSLLQGHEQYF.

The chain carries TRBV5-1 and TRBJ2-2; either TRBD1 or TRBD2 may fit D (6 bases each). The CDR3 extends over 15 amino acids. V shed 3 bases and J shed 2 bases, with 11 bases lying between them. Germline assignment: CDR1 SGHRS and CDR2 YFSETQ. CDR3 amino acids: CASSWGASNTGELFF. CDR3 nucleotide sequence: TGCGCCAGCAGCTGGGGGGCTAGCAACACCGGGGAGCTGTTTTTT. The whole variable domain, filled in from reference TRBV5-1 and TRBJ2-2, reads KAGVTQTPRYLIKTRGQQVTLSCSPISGHRSVSWYQQTPGQGLQFLFEYFSETQRNKGNFPGRFSGRQFSNSRSEMNVSTLELGDSALYLCASSWGASNTGELFFGEGSRLTVL.

To note about this clone: Other nucleotide sequences in the sample specify the same CDR3. The V and J genes are TRBV6-1 and TRBJ1-1, with TRBD1 matching 7 bases. The CDR3 covers 14 residues. V lost 7 bases to trimming and J lost 0 bases; unmatched junction nucleotides: 5. In germline, CDR1 is MNHNS, CDR2 SASEGT. Here the CDR3 reads CASTLQGMNTEAFF. The CDR3 coding sequence is TGTGCCAGCACTCTACAGGGGATGAACACTGAAGCTTTCTTT.

The CDR3 DNA reads as TGTGCCAGCAGCTTAACAAGCGGGGGGGTGAGCAATGAGCAGTTCTTC. Its translation: CASSLTSGGVSNEQFF. The V call is TRBV7-9, the J call TRBJ2-1; TRBD2 matches at 10 bases. This CDR3 is built from 16 residues. The V segment lost 2 bases and the J segment 6 bases; nucleotides outside the gene matches: 7. CDR1 SEHNR and CDR2 FQNEAQ come from the germline V gene (reference sequence). Full variable domain (rest looked up from reference TRBV7-9 and TRBJ2-1): DTGVSQNPRHKITKRGQNVTFRCDPISEHNRLYWYRQTLGQGPEFLTYFQNEAQLEKSRLLSDRFSAERPKGSFSTLEIQRTEQGDSAMYLCASSLTSGGVSNEQFFGPGTRLTVL.